A selection of T cell receptor beta chains follows, all from one sample in a study of T cell changes during pregnancy in multiple sclerosis. The assay was immunoSEQ multiplex PCR, and TCRdb's table has in-frame clones only and misses some. The sample carries 75,000 to 95,000 clones, roughly nine tenths recorded once. The specimen was peripheral blood, collected in the first trimester of pregnancy. These receptor sequences come from a female donor in good health, enrolled as a control in a pregnancy study. Both conserved end residues are trimmed from each CDR3. Expanded clones are given a class, and other clones once, few, many or no size at all.

clone size,V gene,CDR3 protein
.,TRBV21-1,ASSSPAPEADTQY
few,TRBV2,ASSRGYGYT
.,TRBV9,ASSELVAGGRGGTQY
few,TRBV2,ASIPRVGNQPQH
.,TRBV7-6,ASSFTKNRGEAF
once,TRBV19,ASSMVEGEGSPLH
.,TRBV6-5,ASSYLQGEAF
.,TRBV18,ASSPYQGEAF
.,TRBV7-9,ASSYRATGNEQF
.,TRBV9,ASSPSTGGNEQY
.,TRBV7-9,ASSLRSVSNLH
.,TRBV5-1,ASSSGQGQETQY
.,TRBV6-5,ASSELSTGELF
.,TRBV19,ASSVAAGSLDGYT
once,TRBV28,ASIPSGALAKNIQY
.,TRBV9,ASSVGTVSTDTQY